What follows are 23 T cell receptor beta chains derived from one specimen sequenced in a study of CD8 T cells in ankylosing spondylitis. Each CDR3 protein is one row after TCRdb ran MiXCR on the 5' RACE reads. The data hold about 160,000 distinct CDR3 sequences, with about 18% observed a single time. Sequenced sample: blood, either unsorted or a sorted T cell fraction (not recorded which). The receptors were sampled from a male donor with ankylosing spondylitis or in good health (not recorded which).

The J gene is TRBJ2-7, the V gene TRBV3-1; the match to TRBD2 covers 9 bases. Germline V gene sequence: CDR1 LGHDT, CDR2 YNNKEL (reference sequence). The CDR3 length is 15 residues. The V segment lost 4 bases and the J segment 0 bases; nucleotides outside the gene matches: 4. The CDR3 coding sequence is TGTGCCAGCAGCCTGAGTAGCGGGAGCTCCTACGAGCAGTACTTC. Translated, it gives CASSLSSGSSYEQYF.

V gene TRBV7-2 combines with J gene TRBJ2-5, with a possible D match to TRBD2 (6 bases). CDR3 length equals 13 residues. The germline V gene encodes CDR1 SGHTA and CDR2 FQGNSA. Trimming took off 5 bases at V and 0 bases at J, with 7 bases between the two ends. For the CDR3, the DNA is TGTGCCAGCAGCCGGACTAACCAAGAGACCCAGTACTTC. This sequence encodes CASSRTNQETQYF.

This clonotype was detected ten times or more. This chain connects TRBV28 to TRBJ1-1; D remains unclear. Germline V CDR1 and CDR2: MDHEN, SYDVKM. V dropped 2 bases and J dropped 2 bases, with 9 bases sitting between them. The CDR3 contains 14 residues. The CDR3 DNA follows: TGTGCCAGCAGTTTAAGTTGGCGTAACACTGAAGCTTTCTTT. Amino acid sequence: CASSLSWRNTEAFF.

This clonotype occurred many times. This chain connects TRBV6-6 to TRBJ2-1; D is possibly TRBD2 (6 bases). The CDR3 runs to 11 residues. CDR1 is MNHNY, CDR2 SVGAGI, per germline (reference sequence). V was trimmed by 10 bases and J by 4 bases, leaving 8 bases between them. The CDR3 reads CATAGYNEQFF. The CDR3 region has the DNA TGTGCCACCGCGGGGTACAATGAGCAGTTCTTC.

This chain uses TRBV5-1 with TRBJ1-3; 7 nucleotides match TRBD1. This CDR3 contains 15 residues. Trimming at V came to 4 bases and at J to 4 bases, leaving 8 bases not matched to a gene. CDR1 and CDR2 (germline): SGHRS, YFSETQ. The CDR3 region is CASSPDRPGGNTIYF. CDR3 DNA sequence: TGCGCCAGCAGCCCGGACAGGCCGGGCGGAAACACCATATATTTT.

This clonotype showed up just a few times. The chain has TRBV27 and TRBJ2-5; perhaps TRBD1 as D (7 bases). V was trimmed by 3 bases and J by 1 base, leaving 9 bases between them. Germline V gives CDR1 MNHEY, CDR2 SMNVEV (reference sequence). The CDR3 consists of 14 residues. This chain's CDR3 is CASSFRGAQETQYF. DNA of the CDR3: TGTGCCAGCAGTTTCAGGGGGGCCCAAGAGACCCAGTACTTC.

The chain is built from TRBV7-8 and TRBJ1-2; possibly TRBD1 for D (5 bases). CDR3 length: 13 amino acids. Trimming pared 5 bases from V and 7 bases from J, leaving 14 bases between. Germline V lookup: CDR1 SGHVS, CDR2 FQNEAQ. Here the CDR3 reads CASSPGPAFGYTF. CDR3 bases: TGTGCCAGCAGCCCGGGACCGGCATTTGGCTACACCTTC.

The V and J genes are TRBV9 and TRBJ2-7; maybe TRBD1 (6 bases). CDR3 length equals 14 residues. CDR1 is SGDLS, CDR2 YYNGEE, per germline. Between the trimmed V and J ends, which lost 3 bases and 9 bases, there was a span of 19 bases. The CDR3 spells CASSGGPSQVGQYF. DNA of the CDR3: TGTGCCAGCAGCGGGGGGCCTAGCCAAGTGGGGCAGTACTTC.

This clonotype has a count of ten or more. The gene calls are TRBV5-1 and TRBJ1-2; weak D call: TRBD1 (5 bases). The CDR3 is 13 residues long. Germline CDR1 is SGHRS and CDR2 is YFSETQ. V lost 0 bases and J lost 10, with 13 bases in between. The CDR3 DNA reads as TGCGCCAGCAGCTTGGTTTCTGGGACCGACTACACCTTC. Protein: CASSLVSGTDYTF.

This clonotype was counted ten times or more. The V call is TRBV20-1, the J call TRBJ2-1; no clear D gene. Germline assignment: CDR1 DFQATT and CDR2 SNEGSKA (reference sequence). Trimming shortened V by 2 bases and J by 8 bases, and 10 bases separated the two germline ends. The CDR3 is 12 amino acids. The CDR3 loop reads CSARWISYEQFF. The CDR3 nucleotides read TGCAGTGCTAGATGGATTTCGTATGAGCAGTTCTTC.

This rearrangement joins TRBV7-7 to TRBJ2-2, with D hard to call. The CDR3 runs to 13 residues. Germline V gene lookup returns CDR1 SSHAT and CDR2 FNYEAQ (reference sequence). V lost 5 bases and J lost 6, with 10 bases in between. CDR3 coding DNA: TGTGCCAGCAGCCTCCAAGACGCCGGGGAGCTGTTTTTT. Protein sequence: CASSLQDAGELFF.

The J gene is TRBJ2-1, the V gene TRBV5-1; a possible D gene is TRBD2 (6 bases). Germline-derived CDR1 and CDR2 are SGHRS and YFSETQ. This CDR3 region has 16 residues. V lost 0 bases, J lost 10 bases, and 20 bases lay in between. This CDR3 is CASSLGISGGAEEQFF. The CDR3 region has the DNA TGCGCCAGCAGCTTGGGGATTAGCGGAGGCGCCGAAGAGCAGTTCTTC.

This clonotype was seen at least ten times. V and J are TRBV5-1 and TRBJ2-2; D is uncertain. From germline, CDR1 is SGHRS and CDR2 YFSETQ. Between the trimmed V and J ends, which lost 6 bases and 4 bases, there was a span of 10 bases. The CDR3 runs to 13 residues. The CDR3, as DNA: TGCGCCAGCACGATCGGAGTCACCGGGGAGCTGTTTTTT. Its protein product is CASTIGVTGELFF.

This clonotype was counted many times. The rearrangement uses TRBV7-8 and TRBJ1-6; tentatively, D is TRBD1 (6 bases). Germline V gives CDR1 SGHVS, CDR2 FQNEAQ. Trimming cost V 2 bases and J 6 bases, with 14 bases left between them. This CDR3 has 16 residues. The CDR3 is CASSLMATGLNSPLHF. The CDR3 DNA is TGTGCCAGCAGCTTAATGGCCACAGGGCTTAATTCACCCCTCCACTTT.

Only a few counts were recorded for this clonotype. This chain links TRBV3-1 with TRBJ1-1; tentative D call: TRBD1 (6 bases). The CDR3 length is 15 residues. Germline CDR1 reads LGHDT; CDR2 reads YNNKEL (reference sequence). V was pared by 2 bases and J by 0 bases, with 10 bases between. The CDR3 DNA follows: TGTGCCAGCAGCCAACAGGGGTCCTTGAACACTGAAGCTTTCTTT. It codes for CASSQQGSLNTEAFF.

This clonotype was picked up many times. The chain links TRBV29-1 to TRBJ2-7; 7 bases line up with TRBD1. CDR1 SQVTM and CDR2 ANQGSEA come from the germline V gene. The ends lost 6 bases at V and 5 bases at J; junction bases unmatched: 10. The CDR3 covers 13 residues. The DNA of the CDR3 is TGCAGCGTCGTTCCGACAGGGAACCACGAGCAGTACTTC. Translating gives CSVVPTGNHEQYF.

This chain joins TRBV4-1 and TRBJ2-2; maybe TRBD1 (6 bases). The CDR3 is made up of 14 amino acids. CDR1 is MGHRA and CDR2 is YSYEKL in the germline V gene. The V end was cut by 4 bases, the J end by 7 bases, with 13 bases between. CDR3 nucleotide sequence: TGCGCCAGCAGCCTCCAGGGGAATGACGGGGAGCTGTTTTTT. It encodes CASSLQGNDGELFF.

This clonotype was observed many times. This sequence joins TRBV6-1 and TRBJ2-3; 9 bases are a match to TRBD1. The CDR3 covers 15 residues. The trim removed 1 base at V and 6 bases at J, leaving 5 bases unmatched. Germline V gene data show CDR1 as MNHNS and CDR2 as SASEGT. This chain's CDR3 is CASSEGGQGGDTQYF. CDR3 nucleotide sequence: TGTGCCAGCAGTGAAGGGGGACAGGGTGGTGATACGCAGTATTTT.

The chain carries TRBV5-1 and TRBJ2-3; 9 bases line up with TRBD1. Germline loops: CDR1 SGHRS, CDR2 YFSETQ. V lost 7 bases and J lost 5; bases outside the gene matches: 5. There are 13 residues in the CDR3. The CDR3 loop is CASFRTGEDTQYF. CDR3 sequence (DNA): TGCGCCAGCTTCCGGACAGGGGAAGATACGCAGTATTTT. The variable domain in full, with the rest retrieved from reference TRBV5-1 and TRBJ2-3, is KAGVTQTPRYLIKTRGQQVTLSCSPISGHRSVSWYQQTPGQGLQFLFEYFSETQRNKGNFPGRFSGRQFSNSRSEMNVSTLELGDSALYLCASFRTGEDTQYFGPGTRLTVL.

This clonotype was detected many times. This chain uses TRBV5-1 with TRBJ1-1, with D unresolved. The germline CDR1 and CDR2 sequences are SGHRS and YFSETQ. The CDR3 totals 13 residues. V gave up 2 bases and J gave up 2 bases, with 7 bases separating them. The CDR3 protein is CASSLGFNTEAFF. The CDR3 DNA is TGCGCCAGCAGCTTAGGATTTAACACTGAAGCTTTCTTT.

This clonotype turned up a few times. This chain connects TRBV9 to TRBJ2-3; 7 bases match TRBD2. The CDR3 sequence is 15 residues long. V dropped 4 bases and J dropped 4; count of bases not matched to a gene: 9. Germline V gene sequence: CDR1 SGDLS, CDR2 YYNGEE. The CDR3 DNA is TGTGCCAGCAGCCCCGGACTAGTGCATCCAGATACGCAGTATTTT. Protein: CASSPGLVHPDTQYF.

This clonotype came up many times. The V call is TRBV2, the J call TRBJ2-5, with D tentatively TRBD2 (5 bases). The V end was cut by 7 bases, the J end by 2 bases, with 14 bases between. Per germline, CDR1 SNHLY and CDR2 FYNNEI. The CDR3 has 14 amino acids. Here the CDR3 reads CASTLGITQETQYF. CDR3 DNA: TGTGCCAGCACCCTCGGGATTACACAAGAGACCCAGTACTTC.

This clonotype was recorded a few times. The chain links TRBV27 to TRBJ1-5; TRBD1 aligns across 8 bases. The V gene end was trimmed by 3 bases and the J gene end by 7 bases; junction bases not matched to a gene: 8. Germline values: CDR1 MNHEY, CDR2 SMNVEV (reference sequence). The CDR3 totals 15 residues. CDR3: CASSLGTGGRQPQHF. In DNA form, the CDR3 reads TGTGCCAGCAGTTTGGGGACAGGAGGGCGGCAGCCCCAGCATTTT.